The T cell receptor (beta chain) described here comes from a study of shared clonotypes between healthy human individuals (dated by TCRdb to the early 2020s). Regarding the complete study: A couple of women and three men aged 18 to 49 years were included in the cohort. For each donor, three plates each were used for CD4 naive and CD4 memory, two plates were used for CD8 naive, and one plate was used for CD8 memory. To estimate repertoire size and how much clonotype sharing occurs between individuals, the study deeply sequenced the blood TCR repertoires of roughly 5 healthy adults. Different laboratories and diverse techniques were used to prepare libraries and sequence TCR repertoires, to increase sequencing depth and limit assay-specific biases. Between about 0.85 and 8.9 billion PBMCs per donor were obtained by leukapheresis.

The research as a whole found: Because the study included only a small number of donors, the genetic and exposure-history diversity represented was limited. Compared with non-shared clonotypes, the clonotypes found in all four sorted-subset donors had higher generation probabilities. Sampling was restricted to blood, and TCR repertoires in tissues likely differ from the TCR repertoires found in blood. Even with the large sequencing depth, rarefaction of the sorted-subset datasets indicated that sequencing was incomplete. Pairwise subsampling indicated that sequencing depth was expected to affect the degree of clonotype sharing among donors. Estimated clonotype richness was generally larger for naive than for memory subsets. When a few donors were compared, the shared fraction of clonotypes was about 5.4% for naive CD4, roughly 3.4% for naive CD8, 2% to 2.5% for memory CD4, and 0.3% to 0.5% for memory CD8.

Healthy HIV-negative adults with no recently reported acute infections or vaccinations were included as donors. Only Caucasian adults living in Nashville, Tennessee, USA were represented among the donors. CD4+ T cells were enriched by magnetic negative selection; naive cells were then positively selected on CD45RA, and the negative fraction formed the memory subset. After blood collection by leukapheresis, PBMCs were isolated using Ficoll-Histopaque density gradient centrifugation and then cryopreserved in the vapor phase of liquid nitrogen. Analytical flow cytometry was used to check the purity and quantity of each magnetically sorted T cell population. Each sorted fraction had its genomic DNA isolated and then quantified by UV absorbance on a Nanodrop 2000c. The CDR3 sequence holds 14 residues, the cysteine and phenylalanine included. Of the read, only the CDR3 DNA is kept; its 42 bases are in frame from base 1. From a lookup of the germline V gene (reference sequence), CDR1 and CDR2 are LNHDA and SQIVND. Trimming leaves V shorter by 6 bases and J shorter by 4 bases, with the junction holding 5 bases beyond the gene matches.

Using the deep immunoSEQ assay, multiplex PCR amplified TCR CDR3 regions from genomic DNA. Genomic DNA extracted from each cell subset was distributed evenly over all wells of several immunoSEQ 96-well plates, and each plate served as one replicate. For sorted subsets, around 200 ng genomic DNA, equal to 25,000 to 35,000 T cell genomes, was loaded into each replicate PCR. Purified libraries were quantified with a Qubit 3.0 fluorometer, sized on a Bioanalyzer 2100, and re-quantified with the KAPA Library Quantification kit. Each immunoSEQ 96-well plate was sequenced on its own single-read 150-cycle Illumina NextSeq 550 flow cell. In the authors' own workflow: Because the immunoSEQ output included only junctional sequences and no quality scores, the filtering could not be the same as the filtering used for full-length reads. Sequences were annotated with PyIR, a Python wrapper for IgBLAST v1.9, using IMGT germline references to assign V/J genes and CDR3. Reads were removed for weak V/J assignments (E-value above 1e-6), missing CDR3, stop codons, out-of-frame junctions, or ambiguous translated residues. V3J clonotypes were defined as sequences sharing the same inferred V gene, J gene, and CDR3 amino acid sequence. The percentage overlap between two repertoires was calculated by dividing the number of shared unique clonotypes by the size of the smaller repertoire. Three approaches were used to assess repertoire richness: RTK rarefaction, the Chao1 estimator, and Recon v2.1 estimates of unobserved clonotypes. Generation probabilities were computed with OLGA for all TCRbeta clonotypes obtained by the gDNA method from a handful of donors. The table comes from immuneACCESS by way of TCRdb, which keeps in-frame sequences with V and J called. Part of the clones is missing from these tables; in studies checked, under half for an unresolved V gene and the rest for unknown reasons. Clone size and the V and J calls come from that table; the DNA yielded D and trimming. This sample has about a million clones in its table, and about three quarters of those were observed once. The ten biggest clones cover roughly 1.4% of the sample.

Comment on this clone: Its antigen specificity is not known. Per-base quality was not reported, and no clone a single base away is much larger than it. The identical CDR3 is also encoded by other nucleotide sequences in the sample.

This chain joins TRBV19 to TRBJ1-5; 8 of the junction bases match TRBD1. The sample was memory CD4+ T cells sorted from blood. The cell subset or site tag for this specimen amounts to: CD45RA-negative fraction. The clonotype originates from a man between 18 and 35 years old in good health. The CDR3 protein is CASRIGTGNQPQHF. The DNA reads as follows: TGTGCCAGTAGAATCGGGACAGGTAATCAGCCCCAGCATTTT. The variable domain in full, with residues beyond the CDR3 obtained from the reference TRBV19 and TRBJ1-5 genes, is DGGITQSPKYLFRKEGQNVTLSCEQNLNHDAMYWYRQDPGQGLRLIYYSQIVNDFQKGDIAEGYSVSREKKESFPLTVTSAQKNPTAFYLCASRIGTGNQPQHFGDGTRLSIL.